The T cell receptor beta chain described here comes from a study of early T cells in non-severe SARS-CoV-2 infection. TCRdb used MiXCR to reprocess the 5' RACE reads, holding one entry per CDR3 protein. The repertoire holds roughly 64,000 distinct CDR3 sequences, less than 15% seen once, with roughly 4.2% in the top ten. Sequencing used whole blood. The receptor was isolated from an adult who was a healthcare worker with PCR-confirmed SARS-CoV-2 infection or an uninfected control (not recorded which).

The CDR3 protein is CASSQDSGGYGYTF. CDR3 DNA: TGCGCCAGCAGCCAAGATTCAGGGGGCTATGGCTACACCTTC. This chain joins TRBV4-3 and TRBJ1-2; 7 bases fit TRBD1. V gave up 0 bases and J gave up 4 bases; unmatched junction bases: 2. CDR3 length: 14 amino acids. The germline CDR1 and CDR2 sequences are LGHNA and YSLEER.